Presented here are 2 T cell receptor beta chains from one specimen sequenced in a study of PD-1 and CTLA-4 blockade in melanoma. Measured with immunoSEQ multiplex PCR; TCRdb has only the in-frame clones, and not every one. Here the sample spans fewer than 20,000 clones, 70% being singletons. Source: CD8+ T cells from peripheral blood, taken from a patient given anti-PD-1 treatment. The source is a human donor with melanoma.

CDR3 sequence: CASSGTSGSGYEQYF. The CDR3 DNA reads as TGTGCCAGCAGCGGGACTAGCGGGAGTGGGTACGAGCAGTACTTC. The genes are TRBV6-5 and TRBJ2-7, with 14 nucleotides matching TRBD2. There are 15 residues in the CDR3. Germline V lookup: CDR1 MNHEY, CDR2 SVGAGI. V gave up 6 bases and J gave up 4 bases; unmatched junction bases: 5.

The genes are TRBV27 and TRBJ2-7; 7 nucleotides line up with TRBD2. This CDR3 contains 17 residues. CDR1 and CDR2 from the germline V gene are MNHEY and SMNVEV (reference sequence). The J segment lost 8 bases and the V segment lost 5 bases, leaving 21 bases of the junction unmatched. In nucleotides, the CDR3 is TGTGCCAGCAGTCTGAACGCAGAGCGGGGCGCTTCTATGCAGCAGTACTTC. Amino acids: CASSLNAERGASMQQYF.